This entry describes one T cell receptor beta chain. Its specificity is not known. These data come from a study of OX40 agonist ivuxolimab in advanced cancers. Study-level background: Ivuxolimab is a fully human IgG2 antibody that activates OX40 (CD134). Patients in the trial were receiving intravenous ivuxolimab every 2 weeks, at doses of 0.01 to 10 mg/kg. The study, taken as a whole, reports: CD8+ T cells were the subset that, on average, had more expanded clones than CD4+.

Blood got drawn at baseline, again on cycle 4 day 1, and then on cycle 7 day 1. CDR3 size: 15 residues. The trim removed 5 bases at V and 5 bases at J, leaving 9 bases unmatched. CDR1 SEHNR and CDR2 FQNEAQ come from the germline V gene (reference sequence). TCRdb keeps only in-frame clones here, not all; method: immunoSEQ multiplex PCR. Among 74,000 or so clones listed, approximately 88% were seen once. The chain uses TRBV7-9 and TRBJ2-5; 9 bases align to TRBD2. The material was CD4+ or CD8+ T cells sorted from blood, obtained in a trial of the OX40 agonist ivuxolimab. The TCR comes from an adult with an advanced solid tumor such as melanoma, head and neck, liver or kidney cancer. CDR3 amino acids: CASSLTSGVGETQYF. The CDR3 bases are TGTGCCAGCAGCCTGACTAGCGGAGTTGGGGAGACCCAGTACTTC.